The 13 T cell receptor beta chains presented below share a single source sample, sequenced in a study of a mutant IDH1 vaccine in newly diagnosed glioma. Sequencing used immunoSEQ multiplex PCR; TCRdb keeps in-frame clones, though not all of them. The sample has tens of thousands of clones, around 74% seen once. The time point: week 35, safety follow-up. Vaccination used 300 ug of mutant IDH1 20-mer peptide per dose, with topical imiquimod. These receptors lack a known antigen. The sample consisted of PBMCs, taken from a glioma patient whose treatment included an IDH1 peptide vaccine. The receptor set was obtained from a man between 45 and 60 years old with glioma.

The chain has TRBV4-1 and TRBJ1-1; no clear D. This CDR3 has 15 residues. Germline V lookup: CDR1 MGHRA, CDR2 YSYEKL. Trimming shortened V by 1 base and J by 0 bases, and 9 bases separated the two germline ends. The CDR3, as DNA: TGCGCCAGCAGCCAAGGTCCAGGCATGAACACTGAAGCTTTCTTT. Amino acid sequence: CASSQGPGMNTEAFF.

The chain joins TRBV6-6 to TRBJ1-5; possibly TRBD1 for D (5 bases). The CDR3 covers 14 residues. The V end lost 2 bases, the J end lost 7 bases, and 12 bases lay between the germline ends. Germline loops: CDR1 MNHNY, CDR2 SVGAGI (reference sequence). CDR3 DNA: TGTGCCAGCAGTTACGGGGGTCAGGGACAGCCCCAGCATTTT. It encodes CASSYGGQGQPQHF.

The chain has TRBV7-2 and TRBJ1-5; D is unclear. This CDR3 spans 15 amino acids. Germline V gene lookup returns CDR1 SGHTA and CDR2 FQGNSA. V lost 4 bases, J lost 6 bases, and 16 bases lay in between. The CDR3 region is CASSSDWGAPQPQHF. In DNA, the CDR3 is TGTGCCAGCAGCTCCGACTGGGGAGCCCCTCAGCCCCAGCATTTT.

The chain carries TRBV4-2 and TRBJ2-3, with no clear D. Germline CDR1 is LGHNA and CDR2 is YNFKEQ. V was trimmed by 0 bases and J by 2 bases, leaving 12 bases between them. This CDR3 has 16 residues. In DNA, the CDR3 is TGTGCCAGCAGCCAAGATCTAAGTGCCGACACAGATACGCAGTATTTT. Amino acid sequence: CASSQDLSADTDTQYF.

The chain carries TRBV5-1 and TRBJ1-2; 7 nucleotides agree with TRBD1. This CDR3 has 13 amino acids. The trim removed 4 bases at V and 4 bases at J, leaving 4 bases unmatched. Germline CDR1 SGHRS, CDR2 YFSETQ. The CDR3 nucleotides are TGCGCCAGCAGCCAGGGACAGACCTATGGCTACACCTTC. Its translation: CASSQGQTYGYTF.

The chain recombines TRBV25-1 with TRBJ2-2; D call uncertain. V was pared by 3 bases and J by 1 base, with 9 bases between. Germline V lookup: CDR1 MGHDK, CDR2 SYGVNS. The CDR3 extends over 15 amino acids. The CDR3 coding sequence is TGTGCCAGCAGTGACACAGAAAGGAACACCGGGGAGCTGTTTTTT. As protein: CASSDTERNTGELFF.

The chain has TRBV9 and TRBJ1-1, with D tentatively TRBD1 (5 bases). Germline V gives CDR1 SGDLS, CDR2 YYNGEE. Trimming pared 4 bases from V and 5 bases from J, leaving 15 bases between. The CDR3 extends over 14 amino acids. The CDR3 sequence is CASSPKAGETEAFF. The CDR3 DNA is TGTGCCAGCAGCCCTAAGGCGGGGGAGACTGAAGCTTTCTTT. The full variable domain, in which reference TRBV9 and TRBJ1-1 provide the parts outside the CDR3, is DSGVTQTPKHLITATGQRVTLRCSPRSGDLSVYWYQQSLDQGLQFLIQYYNGEERAKGNILERFSAQQFPDLHSELNLSSLELGDSALYFCASSPKAGETEAFFGQGTRLTVV.

The chain carries TRBV18 and TRBJ1-1, with TRBD1 matching over 8 bases. CDR3 length equals 15 residues. Germline CDR1 is KGHSH and CDR2 is LQKENI. Losses at the gene ends were 6 bases for V and 1 base for J; bases not matched to a gene: 7. The CDR3 DNA sequence: TGTGCCAGCTCCTTTTCCGGGACAGGGAACACTGAAGCTTTCTTT. Amino acids: CASSFSGTGNTEAFF. The full variable domain, rest sourced from reference TRBV18 and TRBJ1-1, is NAGVMQNPRHLVRRRGQEARLRCSPMKGHSHVYWYRQLPEEGLKFMVYLQKENIIDESGMPKERFSAEFPKEGPSILRIQQVVRGDSAAYFCASSFSGTGNTEAFFGQGTRLTVV.

For the CDR3, the DNA is TGTGCCAGACCCCCCAATTCCCCGTGGGGTCAGCCCCAGCATTTT. The encoded protein is CARPPNSPWGQPQHF. V and J are TRBV5-3 and TRBJ1-5, with D hard to call. TRBV5-3 is an ORF; its function is uncertain. V was shortened by 7 bases and J by 6 bases, with 20 bases between the two germline ends. The CDR3 length is 15 residues.

This chain links TRBV6-1 with TRBJ2-7; 7 bases map to TRBD1. CDR3 length equals 13 residues. With V trimmed by 7 bases and J by 3 bases, 6 bases remained unmatched. Germline V lookup: CDR1 MNHNS, CDR2 SASEGT. Here the CDR3 reads CASKNRGGYEQYF. The CDR3 coding sequence is TGTGCCAGCAAAAACAGGGGTGGCTACGAGCAGTACTTC.

J is TRBJ1-4 and V is TRBV27; the D is unclear. This CDR3 has 13 amino acids. CDR1 is MNHEY and CDR2 is SMNVEV in the germline V gene (reference sequence). V shed 5 bases and J shed 10 bases, with 14 bases lying between them. The CDR3 sequence is CASSDGGYGKLFF. The CDR3 DNA follows: TGTGCCAGCAGTGATGGAGGGTACGGAAAACTGTTTTTT.

V usage is TRBV6-5 and J usage is TRBJ2-2; unclear D gene. V was trimmed by 4 bases and J by 1 base, leaving 7 bases between them. The CDR3 has 14 amino acids. The germline gives CDR1 MNHEY, CDR2 SVGAGI. This chain's CDR3 is CASSWAVNTGELFF. Written as DNA, the CDR3 is TGTGCCAGCAGTTGGGCGGTGAACACCGGGGAGCTGTTTTTT.

The chain joins TRBV19 to TRBJ1-2; 7 nucleotides line up with TRBD1. This CDR3 has 14 residues. In germline, CDR1 is LNHDA, CDR2 SQIVND (reference sequence). V lost 6 bases, J lost 0 bases, and 4 bases stayed unmatched. Written as DNA, the CDR3 is TGTGCCAGTAGGTTACAGGGGTCTAACTATGGCTACACCTTC. Its protein product is CASRLQGSNYGYTF.